This passage covers 29 T cell receptor beta chains from one sample sequenced in a study of cytomegalovirus exposure and HLA in healthy donors. Primers for the PCR totalled 60 Vbeta and 13 Jbeta. Sequenced by immunoSEQ multiplex PCR; TCRdb stores in-frame clones only, minus some. The repertoire holds some 120,000 clones, with approximately 8.8% as singletons. Sequenced input: PBMCs. The receptors originated from a man aged 35-49 years in good health and CMV-seronegative.

This clone was detected a few times. V usage is TRBV13 and J usage is TRBJ2-7, with 8 nucleotides matching TRBD2. In germline, CDR1 is PRHDT, CDR2 FYEKMQ (reference sequence). This CDR3 region has 15 residues. V was pared by 4 bases and J by 6 bases, with 11 bases of the junction left unmatched. The CDR3 nucleotides read TGTGCCAGCAGCTCCTTGGGGACTAGGATCGCCGAGCAGTACTTC. Encoded protein: CASSSLGTRIAEQYF.

The V gene is TRBV19, the J gene TRBJ1-1, with 9 bases aligning to TRBD1. The CDR3 is 14 amino acids. Germline-derived CDR1 and CDR2 are LNHDA and SQIVND (reference sequence). The J segment lost 5 bases and the V segment lost 7 bases, leaving 8 bases of the junction unmatched. CDR3 sequence (DNA): TGTGCCAGTACCAAGACAGGGGGTTGGACTGAAGCTTTCTTT. Protein product: CASTKTGGWTEAFF.

This clone has only a few counts. J is TRBJ2-1 and V is TRBV5-1; D is possibly TRBD2 (6 bases). This CDR3 comprises 15 residues. CDR1 and CDR2 (germline): SGHRS, YFSETQ. Trimming removed 5 bases from V and 0 bases from J, with 12 bases in between. The CDR3 bases are TGCGCCAGCAGTTGGGGGGAGAGCTCCTACAATGAGCAGTTCTTC. This sequence encodes CASSWGESSYNEQFF.

The V call is TRBV23-1, the J call TRBJ1-5; 8 bases line up with TRBD1. Being an ORF, TRBV23-1 has a function that is uncertain. After removal of 0 bases from V and 7 bases from J, the junction contained 8 bases not matched to a gene. CDR3 size: 16 residues. CDR3 in amino acids: CASSQSLGQVRQPQHF. CDR3 in DNA: TGCGCCAGCAGTCAATCTCTGGGACAGGTCCGCCAGCCCCAGCATTTT.

The rearrangement joins TRBV7-9 to TRBJ2-7; TRBD2 aligns across 8 bases. Germline assignment: CDR1 SEHNR and CDR2 FQNEAQ (reference sequence). This CDR3 has 16 amino acids. V was clipped by 5 bases and J by 2 bases; unmatched bases: 11. CDR3 loop: CASSPPGGGTTYEQYF. CDR3 nucleotide sequence: TGTGCCAGCAGCCCACCGGGGGGGGGAACTACCTACGAGCAGTACTTC.

The rearrangement uses TRBV29-1 and TRBJ2-5, with a possible D match to TRBD1 (6 bases). This CDR3 is built from 13 residues. The germline CDR1 and CDR2 sequences are SQVTM and ANQGSEA. Trimming left V 7 bases short and J 2 bases short, with 14 bases between. CDR3 in amino acids: CSGGQTIQETQYF. CDR3 nucleotides: TGCAGCGGCGGACAGACTATTCAAGAGACCCAGTACTTC.

This clone occurred a few times. The gene calls are TRBV7-2 and TRBJ2-3; the match to TRBD1 covers 7 bases. Germline V gene data show CDR1 as SGHTA and CDR2 as FQGNSA. The CDR3 totals 15 residues. After removal of 4 bases from V and 0 bases from J, the junction contained 4 bases not matched to a gene. CDR3 residues: CASSSQGSSTDTQYF. The CDR3 DNA reads TGTGCCAGCAGCTCACAGGGGTCTAGCACAGATACGCAGTATTTT.

V gene TRBV6-6 combines with J gene TRBJ2-3; a possible D gene is TRBD1 (5 bases). The CDR3 spans 13 residues. V gave up 5 bases and J gave up 4 bases, with 10 bases separating them. CDR1 is MNHNY, CDR2 SVGAGI, per germline (reference sequence). The chain's CDR3 is CASSIRQPDTQYF. Written as DNA, the CDR3 is TGTGCCAGCAGTATACGACAGCCAGATACGCAGTATTTT.

As DNA, the CDR3 is TGTGCCTGGAGGGTAGCGGGGGGGCGGAATGAGCAGTTCTTC. Encoded protein: CAWRVAGGRNEQFF. The genes are TRBV30 and TRBJ2-1; 11 bases agree with TRBD2. Germline trimming cut 3 bases from V and 7 bases from J; bases unmatched to any gene: 5. CDR1 and CDR2 from the germline V gene are GTSNPN and SVGIG (reference sequence). CDR3 size: 14 residues.

This clone was seen only a few times. The V gene is TRBV7-9, the J gene TRBJ2-1, with 9 bases that match TRBD2. Looked up from germline, CDR1 is SEHNR and CDR2 is FQNEAQ (reference sequence). The CDR3 spans 15 residues. With V trimmed by 2 bases and J by 7 bases, 6 bases remained unmatched. The CDR3 loop is CASSLLASGDNEQFF. CDR3 nucleotides: TGTGCCAGCAGCTTATTGGCTAGCGGGGATAATGAGCAGTTCTTC.

The gene calls are TRBV4-1 and TRBJ1-4, with D uncertain. Per the germline V gene, CDR1 is MGHRA and CDR2 is YSYEKL. Deletions cut 3 bases from V and 3 bases from J, with 14 bases between. CDR3 length: 16 residues. In DNA form, the CDR3 reads TGCGCCAGCAGCCAGAGAAGTACAGCTTCTAATGAAAAACTGTTTTTT. Protein product: CASSQRSTASNEKLFF.

This clone was seen more than once but under ten times. V and J are TRBV28 and TRBJ2-2; D uncertain. Germline V gene sequence: CDR1 MDHEN, CDR2 SYDVKM. The CDR3 extends over 14 amino acids. Trimming pared 3 bases from V and 7 bases from J, leaving 12 bases between. CDR3 sequence: CASSLSGEYGELFF. The CDR3, as DNA: TGTGCCAGCAGTTTGTCAGGCGAGTACGGGGAGCTGTTTTTT. The full variable domain, completed using reference TRBV28 and TRBJ2-2, is DVKVTQSSRYLVKRTGEKVFLECVQDMDHENMFWYRQDPGLGLRLIYFSYDVKMKEKGDIPEGYSVSREKKERFSLILESASTNQTSMYLCASSLSGEYGELFFGEGSRLTVL.

Only a few counts were recorded for this clone. The chain is built from TRBV12-5 and TRBJ2-5; 7 bases fit TRBD1. The CDR3 spans 13 residues. The V gene's germline CDR1 is LGHNT and CDR2 FRNRAP. V was clipped by 4 bases and J by 4 bases; unmatched bases: 3. Here the CDR3 reads CASGSGQLETQYF. In nucleotides, the CDR3 is TGTGCTAGTGGTTCGGGACAGCTAGAGACCCAGTACTTC.

This clone has just a few counts. The rearrangement joins TRBV13 to TRBJ1-2, with a possible D match to TRBD1 (6 bases). Germline CDR1 is PRHDT and CDR2 is FYEKMQ (reference sequence). The CDR3 contains 14 residues. V lost 2 bases and J lost 6, with 13 bases in between. The DNA of the CDR3 is TGTGCCAGCAGCTTACAGGGGATAGGCGATGGCTACACCTTC. Its protein product is CASSLQGIGDGYTF.

V usage is TRBV2 and J usage is TRBJ1-1, with 8 bases matching TRBD1. Germline CDR1 reads SNHLY; CDR2 reads FYNNEI. V lost 5 bases to trimming and J lost 5 bases; unmatched junction nucleotides: 7. The CDR3 is made up of 14 amino acids. The CDR3 DNA is TGTGCCAGCAGTACAGACAGGGGAGGTACTGAAGCTTTCTTT. Translated, it gives CASSTDRGGTEAFF.

V is TRBV6-1 and J is TRBJ2-5, with 7 bases that match TRBD1. The DNA end lines up better with TRBJ2-7; the J call may be wrong. This CDR3 spans 15 amino acids. CDR1 is MNHNS and CDR2 is SASEGT in the germline V gene. The CDR3 DNA reads as TGTGCCAGCAGTGTTCCCGGGACAGCTGCCTACGAGCAGTACTTC. Amino acid sequence: CASSVPGTAAYEQYF.

V gene TRBV6-1 combines with J gene TRBJ1-5; 8 bases are shared with TRBD1. V shed 6 bases and J 1 base; nucleotides not matched to a gene: 2. This CDR3 has 14 amino acids. Germline CDR1 is MNHNS and CDR2 is SASEGT. Written as DNA, the CDR3 is TGTGCCAGCAGACAGGGGGGCAGCAATCAGCCCCAGCATTTT. It translates to CASRQGGSNQPQHF.

There are a few counts of this clone. V is TRBV6-1 and J is TRBJ1-5; TRBD1 matches at 8 bases. The junction had 10 bases not matched to a gene; V was cut back by 3 bases and J by 0 bases. CDR1 MNHNS and CDR2 SASEGT come from the germline V gene. There are 18 residues in the CDR3. The CDR3 is CASSEKGQVTFSNQPQHF. CDR3 nucleotides: TGTGCCAGCAGTGAGAAGGGACAGGTTACTTTTAGCAATCAGCCCCAGCATTTT.

V gene TRBV30 combines with J gene TRBJ1-5; tentative D call: TRBD1 (5 bases). The CDR3 is 14 residues long. Germline V lookup: CDR1 GTSNPN, CDR2 SVGIG (reference sequence). V was shortened by 2 bases and J by 2 bases, with 10 bases between the two germline ends. The CDR3 protein is CAWSWGRGNQPQHF. CDR3 DNA sequence: TGTGCCTGGAGTTGGGGCAGGGGCAATCAGCCCCAGCATTTT.

As to this clone: Other DNA sequences in this sample translate to the same CDR3. The rearrangement uses TRBV4-2 and TRBJ1-1, with D hard to call. The length of the CDR3 is 13 residues. Germline V gene data show CDR1 as LGHNA and CDR2 as YNFKEQ. V was cut by 1 base and J by 3 bases, with 6 bases left in between. This CDR3 reads CASSQVGDTEAFF. Here the CDR3 DNA reads TGTGCCAGCAGCCAAGTCGGGGACACTGAAGCTTTCTTT.

This clone was detected a few times. This sequence joins TRBV11-2 and TRBJ2-7; D not resolved. The CDR3 has 11 amino acids. CDR1 is SGHAT, CDR2 FQNNGV, per germline. Trimming left V 4 bases short and J 7 bases short, with 8 bases between. The chain's CDR3 is CASSYPGEQYF. The CDR3 DNA follows: TGTGCCAGCAGCTACCCCGGGGAGCAGTACTTC.

This clone appeared a few times. The chain links TRBV4-2 to TRBJ2-7; 11 bases are shared with TRBD2. The CDR3 sequence is 13 residues long. The junction had 3 bases not matched to a gene; V was cut back by 4 bases and J by 7 bases. Per the germline V gene, CDR1 is LGHNA and CDR2 is YNFKEQ. The CDR3 region is CASSLRLAGEQYF. The CDR3 DNA reads TGTGCCAGCAGCCTACGACTAGCGGGGGAGCAGTACTTC.

V and J are TRBV6-1 and TRBJ1-1, with unresolved D. The V end lost 3 bases, the J end lost 2 bases, and 13 bases lay between the germline ends. There are 15 residues in the CDR3. CDR1 MNHNS and CDR2 SASEGT come from the germline V gene. DNA for the CDR3: TGTGCCAGCAGTGACGGAGGCAGGCCCAACACTGAAGCTTTCTTT. Translating gives CASSDGGRPNTEAFF.

The table lists this clone with a few counts. The rearrangement links TRBV10-1 to TRBJ2-3; 10 bases line up with TRBD2. The junction had 16 bases not matched to a gene; V was cut back by 11 bases and J by 2 bases. CDR1 and CDR2 (germline): WNHNN, SYGVQD (reference sequence). This CDR3 is 17 amino acids long. Here the CDR3 reads CACPEGRLAGDTDTQYF. The CDR3, as DNA: TGCGCCTGTCCAGAGGGGCGTCTAGCGGGAGACACAGATACGCAGTATTTT.

The chain links TRBV18 to TRBJ1-1, with 9 bases that match TRBD1. In germline, CDR1 is KGHSH, CDR2 LQKENI. CDR3 length: 19 amino acids. With V trimmed by 4 bases and J by 4 bases, 19 bases remained unmatched. CDR3: CASSRDGQGRFSWITEAFF. Here the CDR3 DNA reads TGTGCCAGCTCACGAGATGGACAGGGGCGGTTTTCTTGGATCACTGAAGCTTTCTTT.

The genes are TRBV6-5 and TRBJ2-3; 10 bases line up with TRBD2. The CDR3 totals 15 residues. CDR1 MNHEY and CDR2 SVGAGI come from the germline V gene. Trimming took 3 bases from V and 1 from J; bases not matched to a gene: 1. CDR3 bases: TGTGCCAGCAGTTATGGGACTAGCGGCACAGATACGCAGTATTTT. It codes for CASSYGTSGTDTQYF.

This clone was counted between two and nine times. J is TRBJ1-2 and V is TRBV6-6; D not certain. Germline V gives CDR1 MNHNY, CDR2 SVGAGI (reference sequence). Between the trimmed V and J ends, which lost 6 bases and 2 bases, there was a span of 4 bases. This CDR3 has 11 residues. The chain's CDR3 is CASSLNYGYTF. The DNA for the CDR3 is TGTGCCAGCAGCCTAAACTATGGCTACACCTTC.

This clone was counted between two and nine times. The CDR3 bases are TGCGCCAGCAGCGGACAGGGGGCTGAAGCTTTCTTT. Translation: CASSGQGAEAFF. The genes are TRBV5-1 and TRBJ1-1, with 10 nucleotides matching TRBD1. Losses at the gene ends were 4 bases for V and 6 bases for J; bases not matched to a gene: 0. The CDR3 totals 12 residues. CDR1 and CDR2 (germline): SGHRS, YFSETQ.

This clone was counted only a few times. The V call is TRBV6-5, the J call TRBJ2-7; 8 bases fit TRBD2. The germline CDR1 and CDR2 sequences are MNHEY and SVGAGI. J was trimmed by 2 bases and V by 2 bases; bases with no gene match: 8. The CDR3 consists of 16 residues. The CDR3: CASSYGRGGRAYEQYF. DNA of the CDR3: TGTGCCAGCAGTTACGGGCGCGGGGGGAGGGCCTACGAGCAGTACTTC.